This T cell receptor beta chain was identified during a study of cytomegalovirus exposure and HLA in healthy donors. Study-wide results and caveats: Across HLA loci, a later analysis found differing TCR association rates, with DRB1 most and HLA-C fewest.

With 1 base removed from V and 0 bases from J, the gap between germline ends came to 22 bases. This CDR3 contains 20 residues. CDR1 LGHNA and CDR2 YSLEER come from the germline V gene. It was with 60 Vbeta and 13 Jbeta primers that the PCR ran. Assay used: immunoSEQ multiplex PCR; TCRdb lists only in-frame clones, some missing. This table has approximately 130,000 clones, 70% to 80% appearing once. Points on this clone: No antigen is known for it.

The sequence came from a woman between 50 and 59 years old in good health and CMV-seropositive. Sequencing was performed on PBMCs. V gene TRBV4-3 combines with J gene TRBJ2-1, with a tentative D call TRBD2 (6 bases). As DNA, the CDR3 is TGCGCCAGCAGCCAAGTAAGGCCCGGGAGCCGCCTTAGCTCCTACAATGAGCAGTTCTTC. Amino acids: CASSQVRPGSRLSSYNEQFF.